The 9 T cell receptor beta chains in this list originate from one sample, sequenced in a study of T cells in Graves' hyperthyroidism and ophthalmopathy. TCR beta CDR3 sequences were amplified from RNA transcripts. Initially, a first-round RT-PCR of the TCR CDR3 employed the HTBI primer set. One entry per CDR3 protein results from TCRdb running MiXCR on the multiplex PCR reads. The sample has fewer than 450,000 distinct CDR3 sequences, 13% to 15% seen once; the top ten hold approximately 19%. Sequences were obtained from blood. These receptors all come from a woman aged 55-70 years with Graves' ophthalmopathy.

This clonotype occurred once. This sequence joins TRBV28 and TRBJ1-4, with 8 bases fitting TRBD1. Looked up from germline, CDR1 is MDHEN and CDR2 is SYDVKM. The CDR3 extends over 14 amino acids. The trim removed 6 bases at V and 10 bases at J, leaving 10 bases unmatched. The CDR3 spells CASSPGGAVGKLFF. The DNA of the CDR3 is TGTGCCAGCAGCCCAGGGGGCGCAGTTGGAAAACTGTTTTTT.

V and J are TRBV16 and TRBJ1-1, with D tentatively TRBD1 (5 bases). This CDR3 is built from 15 residues. Germline V gene data show CDR1 as KGHSY and CDR2 as FQNENV. V was pared by 1 base and J by 2 bases, with 11 bases between. CDR3 sequence reads: CASSQFREVNTEAFF. DNA of the CDR3: TGTGCCAGCAGCCAATTCAGGGAGGTCAACACTGAAGCTTTCTTT.

This clonotype was counted between two and nine times. The genes are TRBV28 and TRBJ2-5; the D gene is possibly TRBD1 (5 bases). V was shortened by 5 bases and J by 4 bases, with 11 bases between the two germline ends. This CDR3 is 13 amino acids long. Germline V gives CDR1 MDHEN, CDR2 SYDVKM. The CDR3 is CASSPRVRETQYF. CDR3 in DNA: TGTGCCAGCAGTCCCAGGGTTAGAGAGACCCAGTACTTC.

At least ten counts were recorded for this clonotype. The chain couples TRBV27 to TRBJ2-7; TRBD2 agrees at 12 bases. Trimming cost V 3 bases and J 3 bases; bases outside gene matches: 12. Looked up from germline, CDR1 is MNHEY and CDR2 is SMNVEV (reference sequence). The CDR3 runs to 18 residues. CDR3 in DNA: TGTGCCAGCAGTTTTTCCGGACTAGCGGGATCAGGGGTCTACGAGCAGTACTTC. Translated, it gives CASSFSGLAGSGVYEQYF.

To note about this clonotype: Being one base from a much bigger clone, this may be a read error. This chain connects TRBV5-1 to TRBJ1-1; 7 positions agree with TRBD1. Trimming took 3 bases from V and 3 from J; bases not matched to a gene: 5. Looked up from germline, CDR1 is SGHRS and CDR2 is YFSETQ. The CDR3 has 14 amino acids. The CDR3 sequence is CASSSVTGDTEAFF. CDR3 nucleotide sequence: TGCGCCAGCAGCTCGGTTACAGGGGACACTGAAGCTTTCTTT.

In this sample, this clonotype turned up many times. V usage is TRBV2 and J usage is TRBJ2-7, with 12 positions matching TRBD2. CDR3 length: 15 residues. With V trimmed by 3 bases and J by 4 bases, 4 bases remained unmatched. In germline, CDR1 is SNHLY, CDR2 FYNNEI. Here the CDR3 reads CASSDPGLAGYEQYF. DNA for the CDR3: TGTGCCAGCAGTGACCCCGGACTAGCGGGATACGAGCAGTACTTC. Full variable domain (missing parts from reference TRBV2 and TRBJ2-7): EPEVTQTPSHQVTQMGQEVILRCVPISNHLYFYWYRQILGQKVEFLVSFYNNEISEKSEIFDDQFSVERPDGSNFTLKIRSTKLEDSAMYFCASSDPGLAGYEQYFGPGTRLTVT.

This clonotype occurred a few times. The chain is built from TRBV10-3 and TRBJ2-3; a weak D match, TRBD2 (5 bases). Deletions cut 1 base from V and 4 bases from J, with 9 bases between. This CDR3 has 14 residues. Looked up from germline, CDR1 is ENHRY and CDR2 is SYGVKD. CDR3 amino acids: CAISELASSDTQYF. Written as DNA, the CDR3 is TGTGCCATCAGTGAGTTGGCTAGCTCAGATACGCAGTATTTT.

V is TRBV4-2 and J is TRBJ2-1, with 12 bases matching TRBD2. Germline-derived CDR1 and CDR2 are LGHNA and YNFKEQ. J lost 0 bases, V lost 1 base, and 7 bases had no gene match. This CDR3 has 19 residues. CDR3 nucleotide sequence: TGTGCCAGCAGCCAAGCACTAGCGGGGGGTGGGGCCTCCTACAATGAGCAGTTCTTC. It specifies CASSQALAGGGASYNEQFF.

The rearrangement joins TRBV24-1 to TRBJ1-5; D remains ambiguous. V lost 4 bases and J 16 bases, leaving 19 bases between the germline ends. The CDR3 totals 13 residues. Germline lookup yields CDR1 KGHDR and CDR2 SFDVKD. CDR3 sequence (DNA): TGTGCCACCAGTGACACCGGTGCGGTCCCCAACCATTTT. It specifies CATSDTGAVPNHF.